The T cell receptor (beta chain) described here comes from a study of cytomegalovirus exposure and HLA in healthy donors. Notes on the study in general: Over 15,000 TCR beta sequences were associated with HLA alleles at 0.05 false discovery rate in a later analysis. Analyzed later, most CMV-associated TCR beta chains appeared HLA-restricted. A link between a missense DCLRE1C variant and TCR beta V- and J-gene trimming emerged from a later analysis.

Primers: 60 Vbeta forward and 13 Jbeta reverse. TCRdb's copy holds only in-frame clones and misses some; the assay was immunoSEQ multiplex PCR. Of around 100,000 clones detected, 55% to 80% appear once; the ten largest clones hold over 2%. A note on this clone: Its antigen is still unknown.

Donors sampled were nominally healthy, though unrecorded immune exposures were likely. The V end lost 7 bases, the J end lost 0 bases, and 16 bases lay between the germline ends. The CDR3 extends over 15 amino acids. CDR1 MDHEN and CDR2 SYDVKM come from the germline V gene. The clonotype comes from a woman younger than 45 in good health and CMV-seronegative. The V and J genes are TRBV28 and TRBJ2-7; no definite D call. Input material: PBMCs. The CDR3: CASTISQASSYEQYF. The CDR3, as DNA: TGTGCCAGCACTATTTCTCAAGCGAGCTCCTACGAGCAGTACTTC.